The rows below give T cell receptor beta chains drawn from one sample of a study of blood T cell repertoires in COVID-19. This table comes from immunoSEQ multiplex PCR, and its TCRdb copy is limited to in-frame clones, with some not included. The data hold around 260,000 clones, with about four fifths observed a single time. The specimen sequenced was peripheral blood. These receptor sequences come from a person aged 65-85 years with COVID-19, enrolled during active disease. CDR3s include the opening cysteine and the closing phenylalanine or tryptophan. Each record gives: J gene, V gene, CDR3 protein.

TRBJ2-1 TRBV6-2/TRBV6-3 CASSYYGYNEQFF
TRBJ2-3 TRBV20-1 CSASPSGGAITQYF
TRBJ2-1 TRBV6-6 CASSPTANEQFF
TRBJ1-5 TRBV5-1 CARSLVGGGQPQHF
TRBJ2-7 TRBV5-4 CASRSGTGGNYEQYF
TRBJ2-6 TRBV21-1 CASNKDGGESSGANVLTF
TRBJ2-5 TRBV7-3 CASSPRAGETQYF
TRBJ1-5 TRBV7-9 CASSFSARQPQHF
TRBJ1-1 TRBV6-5 CASSSTDQNTEAFF
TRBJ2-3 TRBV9 CASSGPRWTGGSYTDTQYF
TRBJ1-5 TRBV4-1 CASSQVMFGPQHF
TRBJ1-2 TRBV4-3 CASSQEWGVGGYTF
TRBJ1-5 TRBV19 CASKETGGGDQPQHF
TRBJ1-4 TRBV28 CASSIQGATSITEKLFF
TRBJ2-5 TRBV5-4 CASSSPAGGETQYF
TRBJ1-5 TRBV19 CASSIVSGEVDQPQHF
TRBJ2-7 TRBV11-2 CASSPGPGIYEQYF
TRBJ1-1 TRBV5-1 CASSPLGDEAFF
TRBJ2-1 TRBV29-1 CSVETGVNNEQFF
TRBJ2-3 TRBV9 CASSVVGTGGDTQYF
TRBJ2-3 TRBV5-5 CASSLTGFGSTDTQYF
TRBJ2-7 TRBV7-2 CASSLGGLANEQYF
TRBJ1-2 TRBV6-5 CASTPDRGREGYTF
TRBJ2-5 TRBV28 CASSSFRQTDRNQETQYF
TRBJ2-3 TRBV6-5 CASSYLDRGKTYTQYF
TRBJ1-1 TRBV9 CASSVASQGAEAFF
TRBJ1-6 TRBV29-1 CSVKLTGDNSPLHF
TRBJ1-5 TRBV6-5 CASRDRINQPQHF
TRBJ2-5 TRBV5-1 CASKRWASGMRETQYF
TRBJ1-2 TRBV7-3 CASSLDPTDYGYTF
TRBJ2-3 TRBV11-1 CATGDRTGTDTQYF
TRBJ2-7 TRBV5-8 CASSLAWASDTSSYEQYF
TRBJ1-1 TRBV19 CASSHRGGNTEAFF
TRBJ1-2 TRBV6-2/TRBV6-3 CASSYGQIGNYGYTF
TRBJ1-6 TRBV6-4 CASSYREKTPLHF
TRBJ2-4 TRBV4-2 CASSQPFEEAKNIQYF
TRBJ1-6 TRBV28 CASSLYTGNSPLHF
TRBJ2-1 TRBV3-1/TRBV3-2 CASSLGQLYNEQFF